Below, 28 T cell receptor beta chains from the same sample are listed, as sequenced in a study of human T cells and chemical hapten exposure. TCRdb re-called the RACE reads through MiXCR, storing one row per CDR3 protein. The table lists about 380,000 distinct CDR3 sequences, 4% to 5.5% of them singletons. As for time point: patch test 1, 2 weeks after DPC sensitization. The treatment: therapeutic diphenylcyclopropenone sensitization with weekly scalp DPC. This specimen consisted of whole blood, obtained in connection with sensitization to the hapten diphenylcyclopropenone (DPC). Receptors originate from a woman in her 50s with alopecia areata. Some clones in this sample may be carry-over from other donors' samples.

Ten or more counts support this clonotype. CDR3 amino acids: CASSLSQGYSYNSPLHF. For the CDR3, the DNA is TGTGCCAGCAGTTTATCGCAGGGTTATTCCTATAATTCACCCCTCCACTTT. The chain employs TRBV27 and TRBJ1-6, with D perhaps matching TRBD1 (5 bases). V was shortened by 0 bases and J by 1 base, with 10 bases between the two germline ends. From germline, CDR1 is MNHEY and CDR2 SMNVEV (reference sequence). The CDR3 has 17 amino acids.

This clonotype was recorded once. This sequence joins TRBV11-3 and TRBJ2-2; the D gene is possibly TRBD2 (6 bases). V was pared by 0 bases and J by 6 bases, with 17 bases between. The CDR3 has 17 residues. Germline V gene sequence: CDR1 SGHNT, CDR2 YENEEA. CDR3 in DNA: TGTGCCAGCAGCTTAGATCATTGGAGGGGAGAGGCCGGGGAGCTGTTTTTT. Translated: CASSLDHWRGEAGELFF.

The rearrangement links TRBV12-3 or TRBV12-4 to TRBJ2-7, with 7 bases aligning to TRBD1. Losses at the gene ends were 4 bases for V and 0 bases for J; bases not matched to a gene: 6. The length of the CDR3 is 15 residues. Here the CDR3 reads CASSYSDRSSYEQYF. The CDR3 nucleotides are TGTGCCAGCAGTTACTCGGACAGGAGCTCCTACGAGCAGTACTTC.

This clonotype was detected a few times. J is TRBJ1-5 and V is TRBV7-2, with 10 bases lining up with TRBD1. The germline gives CDR1 SGHTA, CDR2 FQGNSA. Trimming removed 5 bases from V and 9 bases from J; junction bases left unmatched: 4. This CDR3 comprises 13 residues. CDR3 DNA: TGTGCCAGCAGCCTGACAGGGGGCAGGCCCCAGCATTTT. This sequence encodes CASSLTGGRPQHF.

This clonotype was counted many times. The CDR3 spells CASSRGYGYTF. The CDR3, as DNA: TGTGCCAGCAGCCGGGGTTATGGCTACACCTTC. The rearrangement links TRBV12-3 or TRBV12-4 to TRBJ1-2; D call uncertain. CDR3 length equals 11 residues. Deletions cut 6 bases from V and 5 bases from J, with 7 bases between.

This clonotype was seen many times. The chain employs TRBV4-3 and TRBJ2-3; tentatively, D is TRBD1 (5 bases). Deletions cut 0 bases from V and 6 bases from J, with 19 bases between. Germline CDR1 reads LGHNA; CDR2 reads YSLEER. The CDR3 consists of 17 residues. This CDR3 is CASSQEPGRSDWDTQYF. CDR3 nucleotides: TGCGCCAGCAGCCAAGAGCCAGGGCGCTCCGATTGGGATACGCAGTATTTT.

This clonotype was seen ten or more times. The chain uses TRBV7-2 and TRBJ2-2; TRBD2 matches at 12 bases. Trimming cost V 0 bases and J 7 bases; bases outside gene matches: 12. The CDR3 extends over 19 amino acids. Germline V gene lookup returns CDR1 SGHTA and CDR2 FQGNSA. The CDR3 protein is CASSLASSLAGGPYGELFF. CDR3 sequence (DNA): TGTGCCAGCAGCTTAGCTTCGTCTCTAGCGGGAGGGCCTTACGGGGAGCTGTTTTTT.

This clonotype was seen only a few times. This chain uses TRBV7-2 with TRBJ2-7, with TRBD2 as a possible D gene (5 bases). Germline-derived CDR1 and CDR2 are SGHTA and FQGNSA. The CDR3 is made up of 13 amino acids. V shed 7 bases and J shed 7 bases, with 17 bases lying between them. The CDR3 here is CASTFPGNTEQYF. The CDR3 nucleotides read TGTGCCAGCACCTTCCCCGGGAACACGGAGCAGTACTTC.

At least ten counts were recorded for this clonotype. This chain connects TRBV3-1 to TRBJ1-1; D is uncertain. The CDR3 sequence is 15 residues long. The V gene lost 0 bases and the J gene lost 5 bases, with 13 bases spanning the gap. CDR1 is LGHDT, CDR2 YNNKEL, per germline (reference sequence). The CDR3 region is CASSQDLETNTEAFF. DNA for the CDR3: TGTGCCAGCAGCCAAGATCTTGAGACGAATACTGAAGCTTTCTTT. The full variable domain, completed using reference TRBV3-1 and TRBJ1-1, is DTAVSQTPKYLVTQMGNDKSIKCEQNLGHDTMYWYKQDSKKFLKIMFSYNNKELIINETVPNRFSPKSPDKAHLNLHINSLELGDSAVYFCASSQDLETNTEAFFGQGTRLTVV.

The chain combines TRBV11-2 with TRBJ1-1, with a possible D match to TRBD1 (5 bases). V lost 1 base to trimming and J lost 4 bases, with 16 bases between them. The CDR3 runs to 16 residues. The germline CDR1 and CDR2 sequences are SGHAT and FQNNGV. The chain's CDR3 is CASSLVLGREFTEAFF. CDR3 DNA: TGTGCCAGCAGCTTAGTTCTTGGCAGGGAATTCACTGAAGCTTTCTTT.

Ten or more counts support this clonotype. The chain combines TRBV7-2 with TRBJ1-1, with 7 bases fitting TRBD1. The CDR3 totals 16 residues. Germline V CDR1 and CDR2: SGHTA, FQGNSA. J gave up 0 bases and V 7 bases, and 11 bases lay outside the gene matches. The CDR3 spells CASTLWGDRLNTEAFF. In DNA, the CDR3 is TGTGCCAGCACCCTGTGGGGGGACAGATTGAACACTGAAGCTTTCTTT.

This clonotype was seen at least ten times. This sequence joins TRBV4-3 and TRBJ1-2; D remains ambiguous. Trimming left V 4 bases short and J 1 base short, with 10 bases between. The CDR3 length is 14 residues. Germline assignment: CDR1 LGHNA and CDR2 YSLEER. The DNA for the CDR3 is TGCGCCAGCAGCCCCGCGTCAAGTAACTATGGCTACACCTTC. Its translation: CASSPASSNYGYTF.

This clonotype was seen many times. The V call is TRBV6-1, the J call TRBJ1-1; D gene ambiguous. Germline CDR1 is MNHNS and CDR2 is SASEGT. Trimming left V 2 bases short and J 4 bases short, with 8 bases between. The CDR3 totals 13 residues. CDR3 sequence (DNA): TGTGCCAGCAGTGAAACCGTGGGCACTGAAGCTTTCTTT. Amino acid sequence: CASSETVGTEAFF.

This clonotype was seen only a few times. The chain carries TRBV13 and TRBJ1-1, with no clear D. Germline lookup yields CDR1 PRHDT and CDR2 FYEKMQ (reference sequence). The CDR3 is made up of 15 amino acids. The V and J ends lost 1 base and 7 bases respectively, with 16 bases between them. The CDR3 region is CASSLAGNYRGEAFF. In DNA, the CDR3 is TGTGCCAGCAGCTTAGCGGGGAATTATCGGGGTGAAGCTTTCTTT.

This clonotype was observed at least ten times. This sequence joins TRBV7-9 and TRBJ2-7; TRBD1 agrees at 9 bases. V lost 6 bases, J lost 6 bases, and 12 bases stayed unmatched. Germline lookup yields CDR1 SEHNR and CDR2 FQNEAQ (reference sequence). There are 15 residues in the CDR3. CDR3 loop: CASRGPGQGRSEQYF. The DNA of the CDR3 is TGTGCCAGCAGAGGACCGGGACAGGGTAGAAGCGAGCAGTACTTC.

This clonotype was detected only a few times. The chain links TRBV6-2 or TRBV6-3 to TRBJ2-1; 8 nucleotides line up with TRBD2. Germline assignment: CDR1 MNHEY and CDR2 SVGEGT. The V gene end was trimmed by 4 bases and the J gene end by 10 bases; junction bases not matched to a gene: 9. This CDR3 contains 14 residues. CDR3 sequence reads: CASSLREGPGEQFF. Written as DNA, the CDR3 is TGTGCCAGCAGTTTACGGGAGGGCCCGGGAGAGCAGTTCTTC.

The V call is TRBV6-4, the J call TRBJ1-6, with D possibly matching TRBD1 (5 bases). Germline V gene lookup returns CDR1 MRHNA and CDR2 SNTAGT. The CDR3 covers 15 residues. The germline V and J ends were trimmed by 6 bases and 7 bases, with 16 bases remaining between them. CDR3 DNA: TGTGCCAGCAGGCCCCAGGGCTCAGGGAATTCACCCCTCCACTTT. Translation: CASRPQGSGNSPLHF.

The chain combines TRBV9 with TRBJ2-1; TRBD1 agrees at 8 bases. Unmatched junction bases numbered 10, after V lost 4 bases and J lost 7 bases. The CDR3 extends over 15 amino acids. Germline V CDR1 and CDR2: SGDLS, YYNGEE. The CDR3 coding sequence is TGTGCCAGCAGCTTCAGGGGGCTAGATGGGAATGAGCAGTTCTTC. This encodes CASSFRGLDGNEQFF.

This clonotype came up many times. The chain couples TRBV5-5 to TRBJ1-5, with a tentative D call TRBD1 (6 bases). The germline V and J ends were trimmed by 3 bases and 3 bases, with 13 bases remaining between them. There are 15 residues in the CDR3. Germline V gene data show CDR1 as SGHKS and CDR2 as YYEKEE (reference sequence). The CDR3 coding sequence is TGTGCCAGCAGCTGGGAAACAGGGTACAATCAGCCCCAGCATTTT. Protein product: CASSWETGYNQPQHF.

Ten or more counts support this clonotype. The gene calls are TRBV29-1 and TRBJ2-1; TRBD1 matches at 7 bases. The germline gives CDR1 SQVTM, CDR2 ANQGSEA. With V trimmed by 1 base and J by 0 bases, 6 bases remained unmatched. The CDR3 runs to 16 residues. The CDR3 reads CSVEGGQSSSYNEQFF. DNA of the CDR3: TGCAGCGTTGAAGGGGGACAGTCGAGCTCCTACAATGAGCAGTTCTTC.

J is TRBJ1-3 and V is TRBV7-9; D gene uncertain. Trimming removed 2 bases at V and 0 bases at J, with 5 bases between. The CDR3 totals 14 residues. The germline V gene has CDR1 SEHNR and CDR2 FQNEAQ (reference sequence). DNA of the CDR3: TGTGCCAGCAGCTTAACACGCTCTGGAAACACCATATATTTT. It translates to CASSLTRSGNTIYF.

This clonotype has ten or more counts. The chain recombines TRBV6-2 or TRBV6-3 with TRBJ2-2, with 7 bases aligning to TRBD1. The CDR3 spans 15 residues. The germline V gene encodes CDR1 MNHEY and CDR2 SVGEGT. The V segment lost 6 bases and the J segment 12 bases; nucleotides outside the gene matches: 16. The CDR3 is CASSPRTGLPGKLFF. In nucleotides, the CDR3 is TGTGCCAGCAGCCCCAGGACAGGCCTGCCGGGGAAGCTGTTTTTT.

This clonotype appeared many times. The rearrangement uses TRBV12-3 or TRBV12-4 and TRBJ1-5; 7 nucleotides match TRBD1. V shed 3 bases and J 0 bases; nucleotides not matched to a gene: 2. The CDR3 is 15 amino acids. The CDR3, as DNA: TGTGCCAGCAGTTTCGGACAGGCTAGCAATCAGCCCCAGCATTTT. This encodes CASSFGQASNQPQHF.

This clonotype was picked up many times. The chain is built from TRBV7-2 and TRBJ2-5; 12 bases are shared with TRBD2. This CDR3 comprises 17 residues. Germline V gene lookup returns CDR1 SGHTA and CDR2 FQGNSA. The trim removed 5 bases at V and 5 bases at J, leaving 12 bases unmatched. Here the CDR3 reads CASSPWTSGKGAETQYF. The CDR3 region has the DNA TGTGCCAGCAGCCCGTGGACTAGCGGGAAGGGCGCGGAGACCCAGTACTTC.

The table lists this clonotype with many counts. The rearrangement joins TRBV14 to TRBJ2-7; D possibly corresponds to TRBD1 (6 bases). Looked up from germline, CDR1 is SGHDN and CDR2 is FVKESK. V gave up 5 bases and J gave up 2 bases, with 16 bases separating them. The CDR3 contains 15 residues. The CDR3 DNA reads TGTGCCAGCAGCAAGGCGGCAGGGGTCACCTACGAGCAGTACTTC. Amino acid sequence: CASSKAAGVTYEQYF.

At least ten counts were recorded for this clonotype. The rearrangement joins TRBV5-1 to TRBJ2-7; 9 bases map to TRBD1. From germline, CDR1 is SGHRS and CDR2 YFSETQ. The CDR3 contains 14 residues. Trimming cost V 4 bases and J 5 bases; bases outside gene matches: 7. CDR3 bases: TGCGCCAGCAGCCCCACAGGGGGCATCGACGAGCAGTACTTC. Translation gives CASSPTGGIDEQYF.

In this sample, this clonotype turned up many times. The V call is TRBV6-1, the J call TRBJ1-2; TRBD1 aligns across 7 bases. V lost 6 bases to trimming and J lost 8 bases; unmatched junction nucleotides: 6. Germline V gene sequence: CDR1 MNHNS, CDR2 SASEGT. The CDR3 covers 12 residues. The DNA for the CDR3 is TGTGCCAGCAGGCAGGGGGGGGGAGGCTACACCTTC. Residues: CASRQGGGGYTF.

This clonotype was seen a few times. This chain joins TRBV2 and TRBJ1-1; D might be TRBD1 (5 bases). Germline CDR1 SNHLY, CDR2 FYNNEI. V was cut by 8 bases and J by 0 bases, with 10 bases left in between. There are 13 residues in the CDR3. DNA of the CDR3: TGTGCCAGCGGGCAGGGCATGAACACTGAAGCTTTCTTT. This encodes CASGQGMNTEAFF.